The clone carrying this T cell receptor beta chain has just one count. Its matching antigen is unknown. This entry comes from a study of shared clonotypes between healthy human individuals. Findings and limits, study-wide: It was anticipated that sequencing depth would influence how many clonotypes donors shared.

The method was immunoSEQ multiplex PCR; TCRdb's version includes in-frame clones alone and lacks a portion of them. The repertoire holds 450,000 or so clones, more than 70% seen once, with around 12% in the top ten. Germline V gives CDR1 SGHNT, CDR2 YYREEE (reference sequence). This CDR3 has 18 residues. V trimming: 4 bases; J trimming: 5 bases; junction bases outside the gene matches: 10. The sample taken for sequencing was PBMCs. This TCR came from a woman in her thirties or forties in good health. Some clones in this sample may be carry-over from other donors' samples. The chain couples TRBV5-4 to TRBJ2-2, with 14 bases fitting TRBD2. The CDR3, as DNA: TGTGCCAGCAGCCGAATGACTAGCGGGAGGGCCGGGACCGGGGAGCTGTTTTTT. Protein sequence: CASSRMTSGRAGTGELFF.